This is a list of T cell receptor beta chains from one sample in a study of human T cells and chemical hapten exposure. TCRdb passed the RACE reads through MiXCR, listing each CDR3 protein once. The data show about 90,000 distinct CDR3 sequences, about a tenth seen once. Specimen: whole blood, collected in connection with sensitization to the hapten diphenylcyclopropenone (DPC). These receptors all come from a woman aged 30 to 39 with alopecia areata. Some clones in this sample may be carry-over from other donors' samples. The CDR3 runs from the conserved cysteine through the conserved F or W. D genes are given only for firm matches. Clone size is not always given. Where it is, it says once, few, many or a class for expanded clones.

cdr3_nt: TGTGCCAGCAGTTTTCGCACGACAGGGAAATATGGCAAAAACATTCAGTACTTC
cdr3_aa: CASSFRTTGKYGKNIQYF
j_call: TRBJ2-4
v_call: TRBV12-3/TRBV12-4
clone_size: -
d_call: TRBD1

cdr3_nt: TGTGCCACCAGCCAGGACGGGATTTCACCCCTCCACTTT
cdr3_aa: CATSQDGISPLHF
j_call: TRBJ1-6
v_call: TRBV24-1
clone_size: many
d_call: -

cdr3_nt: TGTGCCAGCAGTTCCTCAACCGGCAGGTTGAAGTACTTC
cdr3_aa: CASSSSTGRLKYF
j_call: TRBJ2-7
v_call: TRBV28
clone_size: many
d_call: -

cdr3_nt: TGTGCCAGCTCCCCGGGAGGGGGGAGCTCTGGAAACACCATATATTTT
cdr3_aa: CASSPGGGSSGNTIYF
j_call: TRBJ1-3
v_call: TRBV7-2
clone_size: many
d_call: -

cdr3_nt: TGCAGTGCTAGAGCACACTCTGGGGCCAACGTCCTGACTTTC
cdr3_aa: CSARAHSGANVLTF
j_call: TRBJ2-6
v_call: TRBV20-1
clone_size: -
d_call: -

cdr3_nt: TGTGCCAGCAGCCAAAGTCCCAGAGAGACCCAGTACTTC
cdr3_aa: CASSQSPRETQYF
j_call: TRBJ2-5
v_call: TRBV28
clone_size: many
d_call: -

cdr3_nt: TGTGCCAGCAGCCCCCTGGCCCACACTGAAGCTTTCTTT
cdr3_aa: CASSPLAHTEAFF
j_call: TRBJ1-1
v_call: TRBV7-9
clone_size: few
d_call: -

cdr3_nt: TGTGCCAGCAGCCAAGAACTAGCCCCCACCGGGGAGCTGTTTTTT
cdr3_aa: CASSQELAPTGELFF
j_call: TRBJ2-2
v_call: TRBV3-1
clone_size: -
d_call: -

cdr3_nt: TGTGCCAGCGCATTGCAAGAGACCCAGTACTTC
cdr3_aa: CASALQETQYF
j_call: TRBJ2-5
v_call: TRBV28
clone_size: -
d_call: -

cdr3_nt: TGTGCCAGCAGCTTAGCAGTTTCGGGGACGGTAAGAGATACGCAGTATTTT
cdr3_aa: CASSLAVSGTVRDTQYF
j_call: TRBJ2-3
v_call: TRBV7-6
clone_size: few
d_call: -

cdr3_nt: TGTGCCAGCAGTTCCAGGGTTAGGAGAAACAATGAGCAGTTCTTC
cdr3_aa: CASSSRVRRNNEQFF
j_call: TRBJ2-1
v_call: TRBV6-2/TRBV6-3
clone_size: many
d_call: -

cdr3_nt: TGTGCCAGCAGCCTCTCCGTGACGGGCAGCACAGATACGCAGTATTTT
cdr3_aa: CASSLSVTGSTDTQYF
j_call: TRBJ2-3
v_call: TRBV7-9
clone_size: few
d_call: -

cdr3_nt: TGCAGCGTTGCGTGGAGTCCAGAGACCCAGTACTTC
cdr3_aa: CSVAWSPETQYF
j_call: TRBJ2-5
v_call: TRBV29-1
clone_size: many
d_call: -

cdr3_nt: TGTGCCAGCAGTTACCAGGGAATTCAGCCCCAGCATTTT
cdr3_aa: CASSYQGIQPQHF
j_call: TRBJ1-5
v_call: TRBV6-6
clone_size: many
d_call: -

cdr3_nt: TGTGCCAGCAGCACCGGGACAGGGGACTACGAGCAGTACTTC
cdr3_aa: CASSTGTGDYEQYF
j_call: TRBJ2-7
v_call: TRBV12-3/TRBV12-4
clone_size: few
d_call: TRBD1

cdr3_nt: TGTGCCAGCAGGCTCGGGACAGCCCACGGTCATACCCAGCATTTT
cdr3_aa: CASRLGTAHGHTQHF
j_call: TRBJ1-5
v_call: TRBV28
clone_size: -
d_call: TRBD1

cdr3_nt: TGTGCCAGCAGCTTGTCGGGAGGCTCCTACAATGAGCAGTTCTTC
cdr3_aa: CASSLSGGSYNEQFF
j_call: TRBJ2-1
v_call: TRBV11-2
clone_size: -
d_call: TRBD2

cdr3_nt: TGTGCCAGCAGCTTAGCGGGGGTCTGGAGGAAAGAGACCCAGTACTTC
cdr3_aa: CASSLAGVWRKETQYF
j_call: TRBJ2-5
v_call: TRBV7-6
clone_size: many
d_call: -

cdr3_nt: TGCAGTGCTTATGGGACTAGCGCCAACTACGAGCAGTACTTC
cdr3_aa: CSAYGTSANYEQYF
j_call: TRBJ2-7
v_call: TRBV20-1
clone_size: -
d_call: TRBD2

cdr3_nt: TGCAGTGCTAAGGTCCCTAGCGGAAACAATGAGCAGTTCTTC
cdr3_aa: CSAKVPSGNNEQFF
j_call: TRBJ2-1
v_call: TRBV20-1
clone_size: many
d_call: TRBD2

cdr3_nt: TGTGCCAGCAGCAGGGGGGCGTCGGACACTGAAGCTTTCTTT
cdr3_aa: CASSRGASDTEAFF
j_call: TRBJ1-1
v_call: TRBV5-4
clone_size: -
d_call: -

cdr3_nt: TGTGCCAGCAGCCTGCCCACCGGGGGGCTCTCCTACAATGAGCAGTTCTTC
cdr3_aa: CASSLPTGGLSYNEQFF
j_call: TRBJ2-1
v_call: TRBV3-1
clone_size: few
d_call: -

cdr3_nt: TGTGCCAGCAGCCAGGGGACTAATACGCAGTATTTT
cdr3_aa: CASSQGTNTQYF
j_call: TRBJ2-3
v_call: TRBV5-6
clone_size: many
d_call: -

cdr3_nt: TGTGCCAGCACCTCCGGGACAGGGGAACAGCCCCAGCATTTT
cdr3_aa: CASTSGTGEQPQHF
j_call: TRBJ1-5
v_call: TRBV28
clone_size: many
d_call: TRBD1

cdr3_nt: TGTGCCAGCGCCGGACTAGTGGTGAATGAGCAGTTCTTC
cdr3_aa: CASAGLVVNEQFF
j_call: TRBJ2-1
v_call: TRBV28
clone_size: few
d_call: TRBD2

cdr3_nt: TGTGCCAGCAGCCCCCGGGAGCCACCGTACGAGCAGTACTTC
cdr3_aa: CASSPREPPYEQYF
j_call: TRBJ2-7
v_call: TRBV13
clone_size: many
d_call: -

cdr3_nt: TGCGCCAGCAGCCAGCGCGGGAAGAATTCACCCCTCCACTTT
cdr3_aa: CASSQRGKNSPLHF
j_call: TRBJ1-6
v_call: TRBV4-1
clone_size: -
d_call: -

cdr3_nt: TGTGCCAGCAGCTTACCTCTAACTAGTCGGAATGAGCAGTTCTTC
cdr3_aa: CASSLPLTSRNEQFF
j_call: TRBJ2-1
v_call: TRBV7-2
clone_size: few
d_call: -

cdr3_nt: TGCAGTGCTAGCCGAAACCAGGCTAAAGCGGGCTACACCTTC
cdr3_aa: CSASRNQAKAGYTF
j_call: TRBJ1-2
v_call: TRBV20-1
clone_size: -
d_call: -

cdr3_nt: TGTGCCAGCTCACTTTCGACAGGACCGAACACCGGGGAGCTGTTTTTT
cdr3_aa: CASSLSTGPNTGELFF
j_call: TRBJ2-2
v_call: TRBV18
clone_size: -
d_call: -

cdr3_nt: TGTGCCCACCGAGGGGCGGGGGGGCTCAATGAGCAGTTCTTC
cdr3_aa: CAHRGAGGLNEQFF
j_call: TRBJ2-1
v_call: TRBV10-3
clone_size: many
d_call: TRBD2

cdr3_nt: TGTGCCAGCAGCGTAGGAGTCAATCAGCCCCAGCATTTT
cdr3_aa: CASSVGVNQPQHF
j_call: TRBJ1-5
v_call: TRBV9
clone_size: -
d_call: -

cdr3_nt: TGCAGTACGACCAGCCGCCTGGGGACCCAGTACTTC
cdr3_aa: CSTTSRLGTQYF
j_call: TRBJ2-5
v_call: TRBV20-1
clone_size: few
d_call: -

cdr3_nt: TGTGCCAGCTCACCACCCGTTTTTAGCGGCACCGGGGAGCTGTTTTTT
cdr3_aa: CASSPPVFSGTGELFF
j_call: TRBJ2-2
v_call: TRBV18
clone_size: few
d_call: -

cdr3_nt: TGCAGCACTGGAGGGCCTTCAGGCGAGCAGTACTTC
cdr3_aa: CSTGGPSGEQYF
j_call: TRBJ2-7
v_call: TRBV29-1
clone_size: few
d_call: -

cdr3_nt: TGCAGCGTCCTGGGACAGGGTTTTACTGGGGCCAACGTCCTGACTTTC
cdr3_aa: CSVLGQGFTGANVLTF
j_call: TRBJ2-6
v_call: TRBV29-1
clone_size: many
d_call: TRBD1

cdr3_nt: TGTGCCAGCAGTTTCGCGGGTTCCAAAAACATTCAGTACTTC
cdr3_aa: CASSFAGSKNIQYF
j_call: TRBJ2-4
v_call: TRBV6-2/TRBV6-3
clone_size: many
d_call: -

cdr3_nt: TGCAGTGCTCCGGACAGGTCGAACACCGGGGAGCTGTTTTTT
cdr3_aa: CSAPDRSNTGELFF
j_call: TRBJ2-2
v_call: TRBV20-1
clone_size: many
d_call: TRBD1

cdr3_nt: TGTGCCAGCAGCTCTACAAACGCGAACACCGGGGAGCTGTTTTTT
cdr3_aa: CASSSTNANTGELFF
j_call: TRBJ2-2
v_call: TRBV7-6
clone_size: many
d_call: -

cdr3_nt: TGCAGTGCTCGACTAGCGGGAAACACCGGGGAGCTGTTTTTT
cdr3_aa: CSARLAGNTGELFF
j_call: TRBJ2-2
v_call: TRBV20-1
clone_size: few
d_call: TRBD2